This T cell receptor (beta chain) was obtained from a study of a mutant IDH1 vaccine in newly diagnosed glioma. Whole-study context: Of the patients given treatment, approximately 62% were male and approximately 40% were female, and a mean age of around 38 years was recorded.

Broader study findings: Pseudoprogression appeared unlinked to shifts in leading peripheral T cell clonotypes.

Time point specified: week 11, during vaccination. What each vaccine dose contained was 300 ug of mutant IDH1 20-mer peptide, accompanied by topical imiquimod. This clone was seen a few times. Its target is not known. Profiled with immunoSEQ multiplex PCR; TCRdb holds only in-frame clones, not every one. The table records 110,000 or so clones, roughly nine tenths of them present only once. V lost 5 bases and J lost 8, with 18 bases in between. CDR3 length equals 14 residues. Germline CDR1 LNHDA, CDR2 SQIVND (reference sequence). The clonotype originates from a woman in her fifties or sixties with glioma. The sequences come from PBMCs, collected from a glioma patient whose treatment included an IDH1 peptide vaccine. The rearrangement joins TRBV19 to TRBJ1-2; possible D gene TRBD1, 6 bases. As DNA, the CDR3 is TGTGCCAGTAGTGGTAATACAGGGTTCGGCGGCTACACCTTC. This gives the protein CASSGNTGFGGYTF. Looking up the rest from reference TRBV19 and TRBJ1-2 gives the full variable domain: DGGITQSPKYLFRKEGQNVTLSCEQNLNHDAMYWYRQDPGQGLRLIYYSQIVNDFQKGDIAEGYSVSREKKESFPLTVTSAQKNPTAFYLCASSGNTGFGGYTFGSGTRLTVV.